The sequence of this T cell receptor (beta chain) was determined in a study of CD8 T cells in Susac syndrome. Reverse transcription of 0.5 to 1 ug RNA was performed with random hexamers. Amplification of TCR beta CDR3 used immunoSEQ multiplex PCR across 54 Vbeta and 13 Jbeta. MiXCR, applied by TCRdb to the immunoSEQ multiplex PCR reads, yields one record per CDR3 protein. The sample contains over 100,000 distinct CDR3 sequences, 95% to 98% of which appear only once. The CDR3 runs to 14 residues. Per the germline V gene, CDR1 is MDHEN and CDR2 is SYDVKM. With 3 bases clipped from V and 7 bases from J, the junction kept 2 bases outside the gene matches.

The receptor was isolated from a human donor in good health. Material: CD4+ T cells from PBMCs. The chain recombines TRBV28 with TRBJ2-1, with 11 bases identical to TRBD2. The CDR3 loop reads CASSFSGRVNEQFF. The CDR3 coding sequence is TGTGCCAGCAGTTTTAGCGGGAGGGTAAATGAGCAGTTCTTC.